A single sample is the source of the 32 T cell receptor beta chains below, sequenced in a study of blood T cell repertoires in COVID-19. Sequenced by immunoSEQ multiplex PCR; TCRdb stores in-frame clones only, minus some. The table shows about 230,000 clones, with approximately 82% occurring only once. The sequencing sample was made of peripheral blood. The source of these receptors is a woman aged 70 to 79 with active or convalescent COVID-19.

The chain joins TRBV29-1 to TRBJ2-5, with 7 bases lining up with TRBD2. The V segment lost 4 bases and the J segment 10 bases; nucleotides outside the gene matches: 9. From germline, CDR1 is SQVTM and CDR2 ANQGSEA. This CDR3 contains 12 residues. DNA of the CDR3: TGCAGCGTTGCGCCGGGGGGAGAGGGCCAGTACTTC. Translating gives CSVAPGGEGQYF.

This chain joins TRBV24-1 and TRBJ2-3, with 9 positions matching TRBD1. The CDR3 sequence is 15 residues long. Looked up from germline, CDR1 is KGHDR and CDR2 is SFDVKD. Trimming removed 5 bases from V and 3 bases from J; junction bases left unmatched: 5. CDR3 coding DNA: TGTGCCACCAGTGTTCACAGGGGGCAAACAGATACGCAGTATTTT. Protein product: CATSVHRGQTDTQYF.

The CDR3 DNA is TGTGCTAGTGGTTTGGGTATCGATCAGCCCCAGCATTTT. Amino acid sequence: CASGLGIDQPQHF. The rearrangement joins TRBV12-5 to TRBJ1-5; no clear D. V lost 1 base and J 5 bases, leaving 6 bases between the germline ends. The CDR3 has 13 residues. Germline V lookup: CDR1 LGHNT, CDR2 FRNRAP.

This clone was observed once. This rearrangement joins TRBV28 to TRBJ2-7, with 7 bases fitting TRBD2. The CDR3 sequence is 12 residues long. Germline V gene lookup returns CDR1 MDHEN and CDR2 SYDVKM. The trim removed 9 bases at V and 1 base at J, leaving 3 bases unmatched. CDR3: CASGRGSYEQYF. CDR3 bases: TGTGCCAGTGGGCGGGGGTCCTACGAGCAGTACTTC.

V and J are TRBV2 and TRBJ2-1, with D possibly matching TRBD2 (6 bases). The CDR3 is 14 residues long. Germline V gene lookup returns CDR1 SNHLY and CDR2 FYNNEI. V was trimmed by 7 bases and J by 3 bases, leaving 13 bases between them. The CDR3 DNA follows: TGTGCCAGCAAGGCGGGGCTGAACTACAATGAGCAGTTCTTC. Protein sequence: CASKAGLNYNEQFF.

The chain uses TRBV7-2 and TRBJ2-7; TRBD2 matches 14 bases. V lost 4 bases, J lost 6 bases, and 8 bases stayed unmatched. Per the germline V gene, CDR1 is SGHTA and CDR2 is FQGNSA. CDR3 length: 16 amino acids. The CDR3 region has the DNA TGTGCCAGCAGCTCACGGGGACTAGCGGGGGTGATCGAGCAGTACTTC. It translates to CASSSRGLAGVIEQYF.

The rearrangement links TRBV6-5 to TRBJ2-7, with TRBD1 matching over 9 bases. The V segment lost 8 bases and the J segment 3 bases; nucleotides outside the gene matches: 8. This CDR3 comprises 14 residues. In germline, CDR1 is MNHEY, CDR2 SVGAGI. CDR3 in DNA: TGTGCCAGCGGTACCCCGGGACAGGGCTACGAGCAGTACTTC. This sequence encodes CASGTPGQGYEQYF.

CDR3 coding DNA: TGTGCCAGCAGCCTATCTGGAAACACCATATATTTT. Translating it yields CASSLSGNTIYF. J is TRBJ1-3 and V is TRBV3-1 (or the pseudogene TRBV3-2); D call uncertain. This CDR3 is 12 amino acids long. CDR1 and CDR2 from the germline V gene are LGHDT and YNNKEL (reference sequence). V lost 4 bases, J lost 1 base, and 2 bases lay in between.

The gene calls are TRBV12-3 or TRBV12-4 and TRBJ1-2, with a tentative D call TRBD1 (6 bases). V lost 5 bases, J lost 4 bases, and 11 bases lay in between. CDR3 length: 13 amino acids. The CDR3 coding sequence is TGTGCCAGCAGTCCATCGACAGGCTATGGCTACACCTTC. Amino acid sequence: CASSPSTGYGYTF.

The chain recombines TRBV5-1 with TRBJ2-5, with 14 positions matching TRBD2. The CDR3 has 17 residues. CDR1 and CDR2 (germline): SGHRS, YFSETQ. Trimming took 2 bases from V and 1 from J; bases not matched to a gene: 4. The DNA for the CDR3 is TGCGCCAGCAGCTTCACCGGGACTAGCGGGGGCCAAGAGACCCAGTACTTC. The encoded protein is CASSFTGTSGGQETQYF.

This chain connects TRBV28 to TRBJ1-5; TRBD1 is a possible D gene (5 bases). Germline values: CDR1 MDHEN, CDR2 SYDVKM. The germline V and J ends were trimmed by 8 bases and 7 bases, with 18 bases remaining between them. The CDR3 covers 14 residues. The CDR3 DNA reads TGTGCCAGCGCCCCGCAAAGGGGAGGACAGCCCCAGCATTTT. Its protein product is CASAPQRGGQPQHF.

CDR3 in amino acids: CASSVLGSGYGYTF. The CDR3 nucleotides are TGTGCCAGCAGCGTACTCGGGTCCGGCTATGGCTACACCTTC. The rearrangement uses TRBV9 and TRBJ1-2; no firm D call. V was shortened by 1 base and J by 4 bases, with 11 bases between the two germline ends. Germline CDR1 SGDLS, CDR2 YYNGEE. The CDR3 spans 14 residues.

Only one count was recorded for this clone. CDR3 residues: CASSPPQALSGANVLTF. The CDR3 region has the DNA TGTGCCAGCTCACCCCCTCAGGCGCTCTCTGGGGCCAACGTCCTGACTTTC. The chain couples TRBV18 to TRBJ2-6; no clear D gene. Trimming removed 3 bases from V and 0 bases from J, with 12 bases in between. CDR1 is KGHSH and CDR2 is LQKENI in the germline V gene. The CDR3 runs 17 residues. Filled out from reference TRBV18 and TRBJ2-6, the complete variable domain reads NAGVMQNPRHLVRRRGQEARLRCSPMKGHSHVYWYRQLPEEGLKFMVYLQKENIIDESGMPKERFSAEFPKEGPSILRIQQVVRGDSAAYFCASSPPQALSGANVLTFGAGSRLTVL.

This chain joins TRBV7-2 and TRBJ1-5, with 9 bases lining up with TRBD1. Trimming at V came to 1 base and at J to 5 bases, leaving 3 bases not matched to a gene. The CDR3 has 15 amino acids. Germline-derived CDR1 and CDR2 are SGHTA and FQGNSA. The CDR3 DNA is TGTGCCAGCAGCTTAGGTGGGACAGGGTATCAGCCCCAGCATTTT. Its translation: CASSLGGTGYQPQHF.

The CDR3 here is CASSLRRDSREEQFF. CDR3 nucleotides: TGTGCCAGCAGCCTCAGGAGGGATAGCCGGGAGGAGCAGTTCTTC. This sequence joins TRBV5-4 and TRBJ2-1, with D possibly being TRBD2 (6 bases). This CDR3 is built from 15 residues. Per germline, CDR1 SGHNT and CDR2 YYREEE (reference sequence). V gave up 4 bases and J gave up 10 bases, with 21 bases separating them.

CDR3 DNA sequence: TGTGCCAGTAGTATTACAGGGGACCCAGATACGCAGTATTTT. Translation gives CASSITGDPDTQYF. This chain uses TRBV19 with TRBJ2-3, with 7 bases aligning to TRBD1. The CDR3 runs to 14 residues. The germline gives CDR1 LNHDA, CDR2 SQIVND (reference sequence). The V segment lost 3 bases and the J segment 4 bases; nucleotides outside the gene matches: 4.

The V and J genes are TRBV7-2 and TRBJ1-5; D is possibly TRBD1 (6 bases). Germline CDR1 is SGHTA and CDR2 is FQGNSA. Deletions cut 4 bases from V and 4 bases from J, with 8 bases between. This CDR3 comprises 13 residues. The CDR3 region is CASSYRENQPQHF. DNA of the CDR3: TGTGCCAGCAGCTACAGGGAAAATCAGCCCCAGCATTTT. Based on the CDR3 plus reference TRBV7-2 and TRBJ1-5, the full variable domain is GAGVSQSPSNKVTEKGKDVELRCDPISGHTALYWYRQSLGQGLEFLIYFQGNSAPDKSGLPSDRFSAERTGGSVSTLTIQRTQQEDSAVYLCASSYRENQPQHFGDGTRLSIL.

V is TRBV28 and J is TRBJ1-5, with TRBD1 identical over 11 bases. The ends lost 5 bases at V and 4 bases at J; junction bases unmatched: 4. CDR1 and CDR2 (germline): MDHEN, SYDVKM. The CDR3 loop spans 15 amino acids. The DNA for the CDR3 is TGTGCCAGCAGTCTAGGGACAGGGGGAAATCAGCCCCAGCATTTT. It yields the protein CASSLGTGGNQPQHF.

The chain employs TRBV12-3 or TRBV12-4 and TRBJ1-2, with D tentatively TRBD1 (5 bases). This CDR3 is built from 11 residues. The germline V and J ends were trimmed by 5 bases and 5 bases, with 6 bases remaining between them. The CDR3 region is CASSRQYGYTF. The CDR3, as DNA: TGTGCCAGCAGTCGACAGTATGGCTACACCTTC.

The V call is TRBV4-1, the J call TRBJ1-1, with 9 nucleotides matching TRBD1. CDR1 and CDR2 from the germline V gene are MGHRA and YSYEKL. The V and J ends lost 1 base and 3 bases, in that order; junction bases with no gene match: 6. This CDR3 is 16 amino acids long. The CDR3 region has the DNA TGCGCCAGCAGCCAAGTCGAGGGACAGGGATACACTGAAGCTTTCTTT. Encoded protein: CASSQVEGQGYTEAFF.

The CDR3 region has the DNA TGTGCCAGCAGCTACCCCGACAGGGTTGATGAAAAACTGTTTTTT. Its translation: CASSYPDRVDEKLFF. The chain links TRBV3-1 (or the pseudogene TRBV3-2) to TRBJ1-4, with TRBD1 identical over 7 bases. From germline, CDR1 is LGHDT and CDR2 YNNKEL (reference sequence). This CDR3 spans 15 amino acids. J was trimmed by 6 bases and V by 5 bases; bases with no gene match: 9.

In regard to this clone: The same CDR3 also results from other DNA sequences found in this sample. This chain links TRBV3-1 (or the pseudogene TRBV3-2) with TRBJ2-3; perhaps TRBD2 as D (5 bases). CDR3 size: 13 residues. The germline CDR1 and CDR2 sequences are LGHDT and YNNKEL (reference sequence). V was pared by 2 bases and J by 4 bases, with 7 bases between. The DNA for the CDR3 is TGTGCCAGCAGCCAATTACTAGCAGATACGCAGTATTTT. It translates to CASSQLLADTQYF.

The sample holds one count of this clone. The CDR3 loop is CASRERETGIGELFF. In DNA form, the CDR3 reads TGTGCCAGCAGGGAGAGGGAGACGGGTATCGGGGAGCTGTTTTTT. The gene calls are TRBV2 and TRBJ2-2; D perhaps matches TRBD2 (5 bases). In germline, CDR1 is SNHLY, CDR2 FYNNEI. The V end was cut by 6 bases, the J end by 7 bases, with 18 bases between. The length of the CDR3 is 15 residues.

The V gene is TRBV10-2, the J gene TRBJ1-1; the match to TRBD1 covers 7 bases. The CDR3 is 14 amino acids. In germline, CDR1 is WSHSY, CDR2 SAAADI. V dropped 6 bases and J dropped 4; count of bases not matched to a gene: 8. CDR3 in amino acids: CASSRDSGSTEAFF. The CDR3 DNA reads as TGCGCCAGCAGCCGGGACAGCGGGAGCACTGAAGCTTTCTTT.

V is TRBV6-5 and J is TRBJ1-4; 8 nucleotides match TRBD1. Germline V gene data show CDR1 as MNHEY and CDR2 as SVGAGI. Trimming cost V 5 bases and J 13 bases; bases outside gene matches: 6. The CDR3 extends over 12 amino acids. The CDR3 spells CASSIDRGRLFF. The CDR3 DNA sequence: TGTGCCAGCAGTATAGACAGGGGAAGACTGTTTTTT.

V gene TRBV6-5 combines with J gene TRBJ2-3; TRBD2 is a possible D gene (6 bases). In germline, CDR1 is MNHEY, CDR2 SVGAGI. The CDR3 covers 15 residues. V shed 2 bases and J shed 2 bases, with 11 bases lying between them. The CDR3 loop is CASSYRRETTDTQYF. CDR3 DNA sequence: TGTGCCAGCAGTTACAGGAGGGAGACCACAGATACGCAGTATTTT.

The V call is TRBV18, the J call TRBJ2-5; unclear D gene. CDR3 length: 13 amino acids. V was clipped by 0 bases and J by 5 bases, with 7 bases between them. Looked up from germline, CDR1 is KGHSH and CDR2 is LQKENI. The CDR3 nucleotides read TGTGCCAGCTCACCACCGCCTCAGGAGACCCAGTACTTC. Amino acid sequence: CASSPPPQETQYF.

V gene TRBV28 combines with J gene TRBJ1-5; 9 nucleotides agree with TRBD1. Looked up from germline, CDR1 is MDHEN and CDR2 is SYDVKM. The length of the CDR3 is 14 residues. The J segment lost 4 bases and the V segment lost 6 bases, leaving 4 bases of the junction unmatched. CDR3 region: CASSYRGQNQPQHF. CDR3 in DNA: TGTGCCAGCAGCTACAGGGGGCAAAATCAGCCCCAGCATTTT.

This chain links TRBV19 with TRBJ2-1, with 9 bases matching TRBD2. The CDR3 is made up of 16 amino acids. Per germline, CDR1 LNHDA and CDR2 SQIVND (reference sequence). V trimming: 6 bases; J trimming: 4 bases; junction bases outside the gene matches: 10. Here the CDR3 DNA reads TGTGCCAGTAGCCGCGCCCGGCTAGCGGGATACAATGAGCAGTTCTTC. This codes for CASSRARLAGYNEQFF.

The chain links TRBV5-4 to TRBJ1-1; D unclear. The V end lost 4 bases, the J end lost 4 bases, and 14 bases lay between the germline ends. Germline assignment: CDR1 SGHNT and CDR2 YYREEE (reference sequence). This CDR3 contains 14 residues. The CDR3 region is CASSSRGGATEAFF. Here the CDR3 DNA reads TGTGCCAGCAGCAGCAGAGGAGGAGCCACTGAAGCTTTCTTT.

J is TRBJ1-1 and V is TRBV7-2, with TRBD1 matching 8 bases. The CDR3 is made up of 14 amino acids. Germline CDR1 is SGHTA and CDR2 is FQGNSA. V gave up 5 bases and J gave up 5 bases; unmatched junction bases: 7. In DNA form, the CDR3 reads TGTGCCAGCAGCCCAGGACAGGGTAGGACTGAAGCTTTCTTT. It yields the protein CASSPGQGRTEAFF. Supplemented by reference TRBV7-2 and TRBJ1-1, the full variable domain reads GAGVSQSPSNKVTEKGKDVELRCDPISGHTALYWYRQSLGQGLEFLIYFQGNSAPDKSGLPSDRFSAERTGGSVSTLTIQRTQQEDSAVYLCASSPGQGRTEAFFGQGTRLTVV.

This clone showed up just a few times. An end of the junction differs from the germline gene, which may be a read error. J is TRBJ1-2 and V is TRBV5-1; TRBD1 matches 7 bases. Germline values: CDR1 SGHRS, CDR2 YFSETQ. The CDR3 loop spans 14 amino acids. CDR3 sequence: CASRLGQSNYGYTF. CDR3 DNA sequence: TGCGCCAGCAGATTGGGACAGTCAAACTATGGCTACACCTTC.